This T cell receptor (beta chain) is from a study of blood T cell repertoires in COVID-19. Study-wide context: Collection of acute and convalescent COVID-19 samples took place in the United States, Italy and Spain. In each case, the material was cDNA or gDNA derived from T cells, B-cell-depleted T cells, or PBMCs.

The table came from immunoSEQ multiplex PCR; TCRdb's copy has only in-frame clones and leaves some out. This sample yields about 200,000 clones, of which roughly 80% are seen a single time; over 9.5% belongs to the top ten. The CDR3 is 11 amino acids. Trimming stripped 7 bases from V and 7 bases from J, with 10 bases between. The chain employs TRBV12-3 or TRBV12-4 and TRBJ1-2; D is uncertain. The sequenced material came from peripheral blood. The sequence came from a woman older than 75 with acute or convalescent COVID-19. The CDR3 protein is CASTSGIGYTF. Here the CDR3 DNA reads TGTGCCAGCACCTCGGGGATTGGCTACACCTTC.